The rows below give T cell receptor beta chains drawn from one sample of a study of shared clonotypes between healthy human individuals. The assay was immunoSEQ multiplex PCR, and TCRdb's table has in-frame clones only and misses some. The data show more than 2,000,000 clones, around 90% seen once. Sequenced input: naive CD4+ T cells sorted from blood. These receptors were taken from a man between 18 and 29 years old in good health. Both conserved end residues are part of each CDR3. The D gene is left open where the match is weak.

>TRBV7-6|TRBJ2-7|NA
CASSQGTSEQYF
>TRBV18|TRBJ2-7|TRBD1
CASSPDRAAATYEQYF
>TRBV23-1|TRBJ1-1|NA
CASGGCVPDTEAFF
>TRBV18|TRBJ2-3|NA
CASSPQGVRGTDTQYF
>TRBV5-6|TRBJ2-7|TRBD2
CASSPGTSAYEQYF
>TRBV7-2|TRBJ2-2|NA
CASSSGSGTGELFF
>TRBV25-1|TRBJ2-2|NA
CASSEGHRELFF
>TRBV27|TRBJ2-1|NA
CAPRGYRYNEQFF
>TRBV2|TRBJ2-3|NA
CASRASDLGDTQYF
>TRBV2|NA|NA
CASSARTTYEQYF
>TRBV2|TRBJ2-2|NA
CASGAGNTGELFF
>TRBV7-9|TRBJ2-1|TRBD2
CASSLPTSPGSAYNEQFF
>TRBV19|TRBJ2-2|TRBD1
CASSVRGLVGELFF
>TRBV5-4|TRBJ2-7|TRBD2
CASSMGLAGERSSYEQYF
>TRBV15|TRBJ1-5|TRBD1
CATSISDRESQPQHF
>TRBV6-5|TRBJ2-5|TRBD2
CASSYSPGRGQETQYF
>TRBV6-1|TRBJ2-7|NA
CASSENNRDGFGRGQYF
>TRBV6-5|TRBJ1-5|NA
CASSRPGAGQPQHF
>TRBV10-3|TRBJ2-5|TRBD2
CAISTSGSGGETQYF
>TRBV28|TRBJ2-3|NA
CAAEGTDTQYF
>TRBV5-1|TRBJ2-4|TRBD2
CASSSETSGSILAKNIQYF
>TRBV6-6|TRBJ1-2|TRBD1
CASISGGSVDYGYTF
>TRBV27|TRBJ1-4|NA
CASSFGRGVGENEKLFF
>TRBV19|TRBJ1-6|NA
CASSIVFPDSPLHF
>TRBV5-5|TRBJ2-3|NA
CASSIRGQGDTQYF